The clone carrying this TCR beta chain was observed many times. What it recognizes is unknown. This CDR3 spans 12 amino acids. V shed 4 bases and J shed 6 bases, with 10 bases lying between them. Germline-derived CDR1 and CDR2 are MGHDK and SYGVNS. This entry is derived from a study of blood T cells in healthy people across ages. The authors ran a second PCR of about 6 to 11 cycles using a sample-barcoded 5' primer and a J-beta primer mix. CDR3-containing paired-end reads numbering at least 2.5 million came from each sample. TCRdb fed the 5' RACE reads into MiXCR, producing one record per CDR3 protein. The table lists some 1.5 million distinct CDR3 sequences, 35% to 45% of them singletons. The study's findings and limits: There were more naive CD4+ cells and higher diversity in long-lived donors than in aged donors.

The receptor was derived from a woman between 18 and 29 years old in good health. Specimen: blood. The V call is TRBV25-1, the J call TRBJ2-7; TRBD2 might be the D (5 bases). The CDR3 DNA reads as TGTGCCAGCAGTGGACCCGGAGGCGAGCAGTACTTC. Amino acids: CASSGPGGEQYF.